This entry lists 3 T cell receptor beta chains sequenced from one sample in a study of blood T cell repertoires in COVID-19. The data were produced by immunoSEQ multiplex PCR, yet TCRdb's version contains in-frame clones alone and is incomplete. There are about 150,000 clones in the sample; 80% to 90% occur only once, and 2% to 2.5% lies in the top ten. Sequencing input: peripheral blood. All receptors come from a woman over 75 with acute or convalescent COVID-19.

The gene calls are TRBV14 and TRBJ1-2, with D unclear. CDR1 is SGHDN and CDR2 is FVKESK in the germline V gene. The CDR3 runs 14 residues. Trimming took off 8 bases at V and 8 bases at J, with 21 bases between the two ends. CDR3 sequence (DNA): TGTGCCAGCTCATTGGGCTGGCCTGCCGAGGGCTACACCTTC. Translation gives CASSLGWPAEGYTF.

There are a few counts of this clone. V and J are TRBV5-4 and TRBJ1-6; D is unclear. The CDR3 length is 14 residues. Trimming left V 5 bases short and J 10 bases short, with 16 bases between. Germline CDR1 SGHNT, CDR2 YYREEE (reference sequence). CDR3 coding DNA: TGTGCCAGCAGGTTTGACACCGTCAGCTCACCCCTCCACTTT. Translation: CASRFDTVSSPLHF.

Remarks on this clone: Other DNA sequences in the same sample also yield this CDR3. The genes are TRBV27 and TRBJ2-1; TRBD2 aligns across 11 bases. Germline loops: CDR1 MNHEY, CDR2 SMNVEV (reference sequence). The V segment lost 4 bases and the J segment 7 bases; nucleotides outside the gene matches: 6. The CDR3 loop spans 15 amino acids. CDR3 protein: CASSSGTSGKNEQFF. In DNA, the CDR3 is TGTGCCAGCAGTTCCGGGACTAGCGGTAAAAATGAGCAGTTCTTC.